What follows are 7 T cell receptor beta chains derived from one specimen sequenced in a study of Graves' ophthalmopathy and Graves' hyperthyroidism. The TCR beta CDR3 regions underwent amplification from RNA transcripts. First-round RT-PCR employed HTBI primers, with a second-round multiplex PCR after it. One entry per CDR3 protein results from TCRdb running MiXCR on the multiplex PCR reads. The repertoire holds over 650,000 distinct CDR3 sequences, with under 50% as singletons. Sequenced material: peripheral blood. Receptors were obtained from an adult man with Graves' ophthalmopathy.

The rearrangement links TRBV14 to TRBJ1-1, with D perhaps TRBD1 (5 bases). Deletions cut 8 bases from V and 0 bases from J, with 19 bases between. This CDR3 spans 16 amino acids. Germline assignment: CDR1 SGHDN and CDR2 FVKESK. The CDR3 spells CASSLGGGKLNTEAFF. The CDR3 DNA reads TGTGCCAGCTCACTCGGGGGGGGGAAATTGAACACTGAAGCTTTCTTT.

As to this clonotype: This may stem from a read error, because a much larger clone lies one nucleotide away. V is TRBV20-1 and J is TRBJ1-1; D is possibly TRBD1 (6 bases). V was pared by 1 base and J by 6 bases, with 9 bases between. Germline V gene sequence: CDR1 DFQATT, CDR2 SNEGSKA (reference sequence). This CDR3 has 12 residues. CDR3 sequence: CSARAGEAEAFF. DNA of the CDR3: TGCAGTGCTAGAGCAGGGGAAGCTGAAGCTTTCTTT.

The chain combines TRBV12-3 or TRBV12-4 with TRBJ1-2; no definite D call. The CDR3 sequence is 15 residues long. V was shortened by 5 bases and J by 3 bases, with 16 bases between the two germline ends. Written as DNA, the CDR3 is TGTGCCAGCAGTACTTACGGTGGAGAGGACTATGGCTACACCTTC. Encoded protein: CASSTYGGEDYGYTF.

The CDR3 protein is CASSLGSSGNQPQHF. CDR3 DNA sequence: TGTGCCAGCAGTTTAGGGTCCTCCGGCAATCAGCCCCAGCATTTT. The V call is TRBV27, the J call TRBJ1-5; D remains ambiguous. Trimming stripped 2 bases from V and 2 bases from J, with 10 bases between. Looked up from germline, CDR1 is MNHEY and CDR2 is SMNVEV (reference sequence). This CDR3 has 15 residues.

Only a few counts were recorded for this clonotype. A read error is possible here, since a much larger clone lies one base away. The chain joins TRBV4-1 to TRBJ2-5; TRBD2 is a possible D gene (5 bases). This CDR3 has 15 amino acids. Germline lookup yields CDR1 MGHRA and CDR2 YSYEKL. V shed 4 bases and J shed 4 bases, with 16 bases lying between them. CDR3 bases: TGCGCCAGCAGCCGAGGTGGGCTGGAGGTAGAGACCCAGTACTTC. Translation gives CASSRGGLEVETQYF.

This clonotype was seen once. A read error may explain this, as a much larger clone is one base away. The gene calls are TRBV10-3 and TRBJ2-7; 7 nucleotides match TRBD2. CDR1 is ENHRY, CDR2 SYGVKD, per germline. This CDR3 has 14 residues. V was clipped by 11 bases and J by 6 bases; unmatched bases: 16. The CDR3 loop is CAGSLRLAHGEQYF. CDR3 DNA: TGTGCCGGCAGCTTACGACTAGCCCATGGCGAGCAGTACTTC.

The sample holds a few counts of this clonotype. The CDR3 region is CAISQRQGLLALHF. For the CDR3, the DNA is TGTGCCATCAGTCAGCGACAGGGGCTTTTGGCCCTCCACTTT. The chain couples TRBV10-3 to TRBJ1-6; 8 bases align to TRBD1. The CDR3 is 14 residues long. Germline CDR1 ENHRY, CDR2 SYGVKD. Trimming cost V 5 bases and J 14 bases; bases outside gene matches: 11.